The clone carrying this T cell receptor (beta chain) was observed a handful of times. The antigen is unknown. Clones were sequenced by immunoSEQ multiplex PCR, and TCRdb holds only the in-frame ones, with some missing. The sample has hundreds of thousands of clones, 73% seen once. The data were obtained in a study of shared clonotypes between healthy human individuals. Germline V gives CDR1 SNHLY, CDR2 FYNNEI. The CDR3 is 15 residues long. The V gene lost 6 bases and the J gene lost 2 bases, with 16 bases spanning the gap. Study-wide results and caveats: Memory subsets generally showed smaller estimated richness than naive subsets did. Some naive CD4 clonotypes, 4.5% to 5.5%, turned up in common across a handful of donors.

This receptor was obtained from a woman in her thirties in good health. The chain links TRBV2 to TRBJ1-2; D call uncertain. Sequencing was performed on memory CD4+ T cells sorted from blood. Subset here: CD45RA-negative fraction. CDR3 loop: CASSPDHLGNYGYTF. For the CDR3, the DNA is TGTGCCAGCAGCCCCGACCACCTGGGAAACTATGGCTACACCTTC.